Each of the 14 T cell receptor beta chains below was sequenced from the same sample in a study of CD8 T cell repertoires and HIV-1 epitope variants. TCRdb's copy holds only in-frame clones and misses some; the assay was immunoSEQ multiplex PCR. The sample lists roughly 4,900 clones, approximately 71% seen once, with roughly two fifths in the top ten. Their recognized antigens are unknown. The sample comprised cultured CD8+ T cells derived from PBMCs. The receptors here all came from a male donor with HIV.

V is TRBV29-1 and J is TRBJ1-4, with D unresolved. This CDR3 has 14 amino acids. CDR1 and CDR2 (germline): SQVTM, ANQGSEA. V was trimmed by 1 base and J by 0 bases, leaving 6 bases between them. CDR3 nucleotides: TGCAGCGTTGAAGGTGCCGCAACTAATGAAAAACTGTTTTTT. Translated, it gives CSVEGAATNEKLFF.

This clone is classed as medium-sized (0.01 to 0.1%). The chain joins TRBV19 to TRBJ2-6, with 11 bases that match TRBD1. The V gene end was trimmed by 8 bases and the J gene end by 0 bases; junction bases not matched to a gene: 0. Germline CDR1 LNHDA, CDR2 SQIVND (reference sequence). CDR3 length equals 15 residues. The CDR3 DNA reads TGTGCCAGTGGGACAGGGGGCTCTGGGGCCAACGTCCTGACTTTC. Translation: CASGTGGSGANVLTF. The full variable domain, rest sourced from reference TRBV19 and TRBJ2-6, is DGGITQSPKYLFRKEGQNVTLSCEQNLNHDAMYWYRQDPGQGLRLIYYSQIVNDFQKGDIAEGYSVSREKKESFPLTVTSAQKNPTAFYLCASGTGGSGANVLTFGAGSRLTVL.

The rearrangement uses TRBV7-8 and TRBJ2-1; 9 bases line up with TRBD2. Trimming removed 1 base from V and 6 bases from J; junction bases left unmatched: 13. The CDR3 length is 18 residues. The germline V gene has CDR1 SGHVS and CDR2 FQNEAQ. CDR3 sequence reads: CASSLDGLEREDPNEQFF. DNA of the CDR3: TGTGCCAGCAGCTTAGACGGACTGGAGCGGGAGGATCCCAATGAGCAGTTCTTC.

This clone was counted between two and nine times. The J gene is TRBJ1-6, the V gene TRBV5-6; D is possibly TRBD1 (5 bases). CDR3 length equals 15 residues. V gave up 2 bases and J gave up 7 bases, with 13 bases separating them. Germline CDR1 is SGHDT and CDR2 is YYEEEE. The DNA of the CDR3 is TGTGCCAGCAGCTTCCTCCAGGGCGTGAATTCACCCCTCCACTTT. This translates into CASSFLQGVNSPLHF.

The V gene is TRBV7-4, the J gene TRBJ2-7; 7 bases are shared with TRBD1. Germline V gene data show CDR1 as SGHVT and CDR2 as SQSDAQ. The CDR3 is 14 residues long. Germline trimming cut 3 bases from V and 7 bases from J; bases unmatched to any gene: 9. CDR3 sequence (DNA): TGTGCCAGCAGCTTGGGACAGTACCTTCGTGAGCAGTACTTC. This encodes CASSLGQYLREQYF. Variable domain in full (rest from reference TRBV7-4 and TRBJ2-7): GAGVSQSPRYKVAKRGRDVALRCDSISGHVTLYWYRQTLGQGSEVLTYSQSDAQRDKSGRPSGRFSAERPERSVSTLKIQRTEQGDSAVYLCASSLGQYLREQYFGPGTRLTVT.

The chain is built from TRBV4-3 and TRBJ2-7; D possibly corresponds to TRBD1 (7 bases). V lost 0 bases, J lost 1 base, and 13 bases lay in between. From germline, CDR1 is LGHNA and CDR2 YSLEER. The CDR3 has 16 residues. In DNA form, the CDR3 reads TGCGCCAGCAGCCAAGATTGGGCAGGGGGGTCCTACGAGCAGTACTTC. It translates to CASSQDWAGGSYEQYF.

The V and J genes are TRBV27 and TRBJ2-4, with a tentative D call TRBD2 (6 bases). The CDR3 contains 17 residues. Germline CDR1 MNHEY, CDR2 SMNVEV (reference sequence). V was shortened by 2 bases and J by 7 bases, with 21 bases between the two germline ends. CDR3 nucleotide sequence: TGTGCCAGCAGTTTACTCACCACCGGACGGGACTCGAACATTCAGTACTTC. This codes for CASSLLTTGRDSNIQYF.

This clone has more than one count but fewer than ten. The V and J genes are TRBV28 and TRBJ1-2; D is uncertain. The V end lost 2 bases, the J end lost 0 bases, and 10 bases lay between the germline ends. The CDR3 spans 15 residues. The germline V gene encodes CDR1 MDHEN and CDR2 SYDVKM. The CDR3 region is CASSLVTEANYGYTF. CDR3 nucleotides: TGTGCCAGCAGTTTAGTCACGGAGGCTAACTATGGCTACACCTTC.

The gene calls are TRBV19 and TRBJ1-6, with TRBD1 as a possible D gene (5 bases). This CDR3 spans 14 amino acids. V shed 10 bases and J shed 7 bases, with 17 bases lying between them. CDR1 LNHDA and CDR2 SQIVND come from the germline V gene (reference sequence). CDR3 sequence (DNA): TGTGCCACCTGCCCAGGGCTTGGAAATTCACCCCTCCACTTT. Protein sequence: CATCPGLGNSPLHF.

This chain connects TRBV10-3 to TRBJ2-2; tentatively, D is TRBD1 (7 bases). Germline V gene lookup returns CDR1 ENHRY and CDR2 SYGVKD. Trimming shortened V by 6 bases and J by 6 bases, and 23 bases separated the two germline ends. The CDR3 runs to 17 residues. The CDR3 is CAISGSAGQPLPGELFF. The CDR3, as DNA: TGTGCCATCAGCGGTTCGGCGGGACAGCCCCTCCCCGGGGAGCTGTTTTTT.

The chain uses TRBV25-1 and TRBJ1-5, with D uncertain. Germline lookup yields CDR1 MGHDK and CDR2 SYGVNS. The CDR3 sequence is 13 residues long. Trimming cost V 3 bases and J 0 bases, with 3 bases left between them. CDR3 region: CASSEYSNQPQHF. The CDR3 DNA reads TGTGCCAGCAGTGAGTATAGCAATCAGCCCCAGCATTTT.

The genes are TRBV4-2 and TRBJ2-1; D gene uncertain. The CDR3 is 14 amino acids. Trimming shortened V by 5 bases and J by 5 bases, and 13 bases separated the two germline ends. Germline V gene lookup returns CDR1 LGHNA and CDR2 YNFKEQ. The CDR3 loop reads CASSAYGSDNEQFF. The CDR3 DNA reads as TGTGCCAGCAGCGCGTACGGGTCAGACAATGAGCAGTTCTTC.

V usage is TRBV5-8 and J usage is TRBJ1-2, with a possible D match to TRBD1 (5 bases). Per the germline V gene, CDR1 is SGHTS and CDR2 is YDEGEE. V was clipped by 0 bases and J by 4 bases, with 10 bases between them. This CDR3 spans 14 amino acids. The CDR3 DNA reads as TGTGCCAGCAGCTTGGGGGGCCGGAGCTATGGCTACACCTTC. Translated, it gives CASSLGGRSYGYTF.

The chain couples TRBV4-2 to TRBJ2-7; D remains unclear. CDR3 length: 14 amino acids. Trimming took off 0 bases at V and 1 base at J, with 7 bases between the two ends. Germline-derived CDR1 and CDR2 are LGHNA and YNFKEQ. The CDR3 spells CASSQEFPSYEQYF. CDR3 coding DNA: TGTGCCAGCAGCCAAGAGTTCCCGTCCTACGAGCAGTACTTC.